Following are 17 T cell receptor beta chains from one sample sequenced in a study of Ad26.COV2.S vaccination and SARS-CoV-2 variants. Assay used: immunoSEQ multiplex PCR; TCRdb lists only in-frame clones, some missing. The data show fewer than 900,000 clones, roughly 90% seen once. Treatment here: approximately 18 received Ad26.COV2.S at low or high dose, single or two shots; several received placebo; per-sample allocation not given. After the first vaccine or placebo injection, samples were drawn on day 63. Sequencing was performed on peripheral blood, taken in a trial of Ad26.COV2.S vaccine versus placebo. These receptors originate from a person between 18 and 60 years old who received the Ad26.COV2.S COVID-19 vaccine or a placebo.

The V call is TRBV11-1, the J call TRBJ1-2; D might be TRBD1 (6 bases). CDR1 SGHAT and CDR2 FQDESV come from the germline V gene (reference sequence). V lost 6 bases, J lost 3 bases, and 11 bases lay in between. The CDR3 extends over 13 amino acids. The CDR3 sequence: CASSPGAHYGYTF. In DNA, the CDR3 is TGTGCCAGCAGTCCAGGGGCCCACTATGGCTACACCTTC.

In this sample, this clone turned up once. The genes are TRBV19 and TRBJ2-7; D gene ambiguous. This CDR3 has 19 residues. V was clipped by 2 bases and J by 1 base, with 24 bases between them. Germline CDR1 LNHDA, CDR2 SQIVND (reference sequence). Here the CDR3 DNA reads TGTGCCAGTAGTATACAATTACCCGGACGGTTCAGGACGTCCTACGAGCAGTACTTC. Translated, it gives CASSIQLPGRFRTSYEQYF.

V and J are TRBV13 and TRBJ1-2; 7 bases are a match to TRBD1. Germline V gene data show CDR1 as PRHDT and CDR2 as FYEKMQ (reference sequence). The CDR3 is made up of 13 amino acids. After removal of 5 bases from V and 3 bases from J, the junction contained 3 bases not matched to a gene. The CDR3 spells CASSLDRDYGYTF. The DNA for the CDR3 is TGTGCCAGCAGCCTCGACAGGGACTATGGCTACACCTTC.

V gene TRBV24-1 combines with J gene TRBJ1-2; D gene unclear. There are 12 residues in the CDR3. CDR1 and CDR2 (germline): KGHDR, SFDVKD. Trimming shortened V by 0 bases and J by 6 bases, and 4 bases separated the two germline ends. DNA of the CDR3: TGTGCCACCAGTGATTTGAAGGATGGCTACACCTTC. It is translated as CATSDLKDGYTF.

The rearrangement links TRBV9 to TRBJ2-7; weak D call: TRBD1 (5 bases). V was pared by 1 base and J by 4 bases, with 18 bases between. The CDR3 is made up of 16 amino acids. Germline lookup yields CDR1 SGDLS and CDR2 YYNGEE. This chain's CDR3 is CASSVTGSSYIYEQYF. Here the CDR3 DNA reads TGTGCCAGCAGCGTAACAGGCAGCTCATATATTTACGAGCAGTACTTC.

The rearrangement joins TRBV5-6 to TRBJ2-4; D tentatively fits TRBD1 or TRBD2 (6 bases each). The CDR3 length is 14 residues. Germline V lookup: CDR1 SGHDT, CDR2 YYEEEE. The germline V and J ends were trimmed by 6 bases and 8 bases, with 18 bases remaining between them. CDR3 residues: CASTSRRGVDIQYF. The CDR3 DNA is TGTGCCAGCACCTCGCGTAGGGGGGTGGACATTCAGTACTTC.

The chain has TRBV7-9 and TRBJ2-5; no definite D call. Germline CDR1 SEHNR, CDR2 FQNEAQ (reference sequence). V gave up 0 bases and J gave up 1 base, with 9 bases separating them. This CDR3 contains 15 residues. The CDR3: CASSLAQLAQETQYF. The CDR3 DNA is TGTGCCAGCAGCTTAGCTCAGTTAGCCCAAGAGACCCAGTACTTC.

The J gene is TRBJ2-5, the V gene TRBV27; 8 nucleotides align to TRBD2. V lost 5 bases, J lost 7 bases, and 9 bases stayed unmatched. This CDR3 comprises 14 residues. Germline V gene sequence: CDR1 MNHEY, CDR2 SMNVEV (reference sequence). The CDR3 nucleotides are TGTGCCAGCAGTCCTCTAGCGGGTAGAGGGACCCAGTACTTC. Amino acid sequence: CASSPLAGRGTQYF.

The V call is TRBV1, the J call TRBJ1-2; TRBD1 is the table's D call and was not checked against the DNA. TRBV1 is a recognized pseudogene. There are 16 residues in the CDR3. CDR3 DNA sequence: TGCACCAGCAGCCAAGCCAGGGGGTGGGTAGACTATGGCTACACCTTC. Its protein product is CTSSQARGWVDYGYTF.

The chain couples TRBV7-2 to TRBJ1-2; possibly TRBD1 for D (6 bases). The CDR3 sequence is 15 residues long. Germline CDR1 SGHTA, CDR2 FQGNSA. The germline V and J ends were trimmed by 5 bases and 5 bases, with 18 bases remaining between them. CDR3 DNA: TGTGCCAGCAGCGCAGGACAGTCGCCAACTTATGGCTACACCTTC. Translating gives CASSAGQSPTYGYTF.

The chain's CDR3 is CASSYRDRRGYEQYF. The DNA of the CDR3 is TGTGCCAGCAGTTACCGGGACCGTCGAGGGTACGAGCAGTACTTC. V is TRBV6-5 and J is TRBJ2-7; D tentatively reads TRBD1 or TRBD2 (5 bases each). Trimming removed 2 bases from V and 4 bases from J, with 15 bases in between. The CDR3 contains 15 residues. Germline V CDR1 and CDR2: MNHEY, SVGAGI.

The gene calls are TRBV19 and TRBJ1-2; D not certain. This CDR3 comprises 13 residues. V was clipped by 3 bases and J by 6 bases, with 11 bases between them. Germline CDR1 and CDR2: LNHDA and SQIVND (reference sequence). The CDR3 sequence: CASSMTRIDGYTF. CDR3 nucleotides: TGTGCCAGTAGTATGACCAGGATTGATGGCTACACCTTC.

The chain recombines TRBV5-1 with TRBJ2-2; D unresolved. CDR3 length: 13 amino acids. CDR1 SGHRS and CDR2 YFSETQ come from the germline V gene. Between the trimmed V and J ends, which lost 4 bases and 4 bases, there was a span of 8 bases. The CDR3 region is CASSPDGTGELFF. CDR3 DNA sequence: TGCGCCAGCAGCCCGGACGGCACCGGGGAGCTGTTTTTT.

The chain combines TRBV7-2 with TRBJ2-1, with TRBD1 matching 7 bases. J gave up 3 bases and V 3 bases, and 8 bases lay outside the gene matches. Germline V gene lookup returns CDR1 SGHTA and CDR2 FQGNSA. The CDR3 length is 16 residues. The CDR3 DNA follows: TGTGCCAGCAGCTTCGATTCCGGGACAGACTACAATGAGCAGTTCTTC. Translated, it gives CASSFDSGTDYNEQFF.

This chain joins TRBV7-2 and TRBJ1-1; D is unclear. V lost 2 bases and J lost 5, with 12 bases in between. Germline V CDR1 and CDR2: SGHTA, FQGNSA. CDR3 length: 14 residues. CDR3 residues: CASSLFGEGTEAFF. The DNA for the CDR3 is TGTGCCAGCAGCTTATTCGGAGAAGGGACTGAAGCTTTCTTT.

V gene TRBV9 combines with J gene TRBJ2-5, with TRBD2 matching over 11 bases. This CDR3 is 18 amino acids long. V trimming: 0 bases; J trimming: 5 bases; junction bases outside the gene matches: 12. The V gene's germline CDR1 is SGDLS and CDR2 YYNGEE. The CDR3 sequence is CASSVGLILAGAAETQYF. In DNA, the CDR3 is TGTGCCAGCAGCGTAGGGCTGATACTAGCGGGAGCCGCCGAGACCCAGTACTTC.

The V gene is TRBV10-3, the J gene TRBJ1-2; D possibly corresponds to TRBD1 (6 bases). Deletions cut 2 bases from V and 8 bases from J, with 9 bases between. Germline V gene lookup returns CDR1 ENHRY and CDR2 SYGVKD. This CDR3 has 12 amino acids. CDR3 nucleotide sequence: TGTGCCATCAGTGAGGGCGGGGGCGGCTACACCTTC. Its protein is CAISEGGGGYTF.